The entry below describes one T cell receptor beta chain. This entry belongs to a study of blood T cell repertoires in COVID-19. In the authors' methods: Nucleated cell number was recorded as an estimate derived from reference gene primer amplification. TCRdb's table, derived via immunoSEQ multiplex PCR, lists solely in-frame clones and lacks some. V and J calls plus clone size are reproduced from that table; the DNA served to infer D and trimming. Of 200,000 to 250,000 clones listed, approximately 78% were seen once; the top ten hold roughly 5.1%. This CDR3 contains 14 residues. Germline assignment: CDR1 SGHKS and CDR2 YYEKEE (reference sequence). V was shortened by 4 bases and J by 2 bases, with 10 bases between the two germline ends.

The receptor comes from a woman in her seventies with COVID-19, enrolled during active disease. The sample taken for sequencing was peripheral blood. V is TRBV5-5 and J is TRBJ1-3; no clear D. CDR3 protein: CASSPGDPGNTIYF. CDR3 DNA: TGTGCCAGCAGCCCCGGGGATCCTGGAAACACCATATATTTT. The full variable domain, its missing parts supplied by reference TRBV5-5 and TRBJ1-3, is DAGVTQSPTHLIKTRGQQVTLRCSPISGHKSVSWYQQVLGQGPQFIFQYYEKEERGRGNFPDRFSARQFPNYSSELNVNALLLGDSALYLCASSPGDPGNTIYFGEGSWLTVV.